This entry lists 17 T cell receptor beta chains sequenced from one sample in a study of shared clonotypes between healthy human individuals (dated by TCRdb to the early 2020s). Library prep was done by the immunoSEQ multiplex PCR assay. Here the immuneACCESS table is served through TCRdb, limited to in-frame sequences with V and J called. Missing clones are a known gap in these copies; in checked studies unresolved V genes cover under half, and the rest lacks a known reason. In all, the sample holds 2,500,000 or so clones, and over 85% of those were seen once. Around 0.14% of the sample is in the top ten clones. Sequenced input: naive CD4+ T cells sorted from blood. Taken with the paper, the label for cell subset or site translates to: CD45RA+ positively selected. The receptors derive from a man younger than 35 in good health.

The chain is built from TRBV6-5 and TRBJ2-1; 11 bases map to TRBD2. The CDR3 has 15 residues. Germline V CDR1 and CDR2: MNHEY, SVGAGI. V lost 5 bases to trimming and J lost 7 bases; unmatched junction nucleotides: 7. In nucleotides, the CDR3 is TGTGCCAGCAGTCGAGGGGCTAGCGGGGGGAATGAGCAGTTCTTC. Amino acids: CASSRGASGGNEQFF.

The J gene is TRBJ1-4, the V gene TRBV5-1; no clear D gene. Trimming removed 0 bases from V and 5 bases from J, with 11 bases in between. Germline lookup yields CDR1 SGHRS and CDR2 YFSETQ. The CDR3 sequence is 15 residues long. CDR3: CASSLALQYNEKLFF. CDR3 DNA sequence: TGCGCCAGCAGCTTGGCTCTACAGTACAATGAAAAACTGTTTTTT.

The rearrangement links TRBV7-9 to TRBJ2-2; D is unresolved. This CDR3 spans 16 amino acids. Trimming cost V 5 bases and J 2 bases, with 15 bases left between them. The germline V gene encodes CDR1 SEHNR and CDR2 FQNEAQ (reference sequence). CDR3 nucleotide sequence: TGTGCCAGCAGCCTCGACGGAGTCATAAACACCGGGGAGCTGTTTTTT. Protein product: CASSLDGVINTGELFF.

The chain employs TRBV2 and TRBJ1-3, with D unresolved. Trimming took 4 bases from V and 4 from J, leaving 8 bases between them. The V gene's germline CDR1 is SNHLY and CDR2 FYNNEI. The CDR3 runs 13 residues. The chain's CDR3 is CASSGRGGNTIYF. Written as DNA, the CDR3 is TGTGCCAGCAGTGGGAGAGGCGGAAACACCATATATTTT.

The V and J genes are TRBV18 and TRBJ2-2; 9 bases map to TRBD1. This CDR3 comprises 15 residues. From germline, CDR1 is KGHSH and CDR2 LQKENI. Unmatched junction bases numbered 4, after V lost 4 bases and J lost 4 bases. CDR3 nucleotide sequence: TGTGCCAGCTCACTAGGACAGGGGCCCACCGGGGAGCTGTTTTTT. It yields the protein CASSLGQGPTGELFF.

The V and J genes are TRBV30 and TRBJ2-5, with TRBD2 as a possible D gene (5 bases). Trimming removed 0 bases from V and 2 bases from J, with 7 bases in between. The CDR3 sequence is 13 residues long. CDR1 is GTSNPN and CDR2 is SVGIG in the germline V gene (reference sequence). This CDR3 reads CAWSVSGQETQYF. CDR3 DNA: TGTGCCTGGAGTGTAAGCGGTCAAGAGACCCAGTACTTC.

The chain employs TRBV25-1 and TRBJ1-2; D not certain. The CDR3 is 11 residues long. From germline, CDR1 is MGHDK and CDR2 SYGVNS. Trimming removed 8 bases at V and 8 bases at J, with 12 bases between. The CDR3 DNA reads as TGTGCCAGCGGTCGAGGGAACGGCTACACCTTC. This gives the protein CASGRGNGYTF.

This rearrangement joins TRBV18 to TRBJ2-3, with TRBD1 as a possible D gene (5 bases). The CDR3 covers 18 residues. V lost 0 bases and J 3 bases, leaving 19 bases between the germline ends. The germline CDR1 and CDR2 sequences are KGHSH and LQKENI. The chain's CDR3 is CASSPPLQDTERTDTQYF. CDR3 DNA sequence: TGTGCCAGCTCACCACCGTTACAGGACACCGAGCGAACAGATACGCAGTATTTT. Variable domain in full (rest from reference TRBV18 and TRBJ2-3): NAGVMQNPRHLVRRRGQEARLRCSPMKGHSHVYWYRQLPEEGLKFMVYLQKENIIDESGMPKERFSAEFPKEGPSILRIQQVVRGDSAAYFCASSPPLQDTERTDTQYFGPGTRLTVL.

The rearrangement joins TRBV30 to TRBJ1-1; 7 nucleotides match TRBD1. Germline V gives CDR1 GTSNPN, CDR2 SVGIG (reference sequence). This CDR3 region has 12 residues. Germline trimming cut 4 bases from V and 5 bases from J; bases unmatched to any gene: 4. CDR3 region: CAWNRGETEAFF. The CDR3 coding sequence is TGTGCCTGGAACAGGGGAGAGACTGAAGCTTTCTTT.

A remark on this clone: At the DNA level, this CDR3 is encoded by other sequences in the same sample as well. The V call is TRBV6-5, the J call TRBJ1-2; 9 bases map to TRBD1. With V trimmed by 0 bases and J by 6 bases, 2 bases remained unmatched. This CDR3 has 14 amino acids. Germline loops: CDR1 MNHEY, CDR2 SVGAGI. The CDR3 DNA reads TGTGCCAGCAGTTACTCCGGGACAGGGAATGGCTACACCTTC. Translation gives CASSYSGTGNGYTF.

The chain joins TRBV30 to TRBJ2-3, with D unresolved. The CDR3 loop spans 15 amino acids. Germline V gene lookup returns CDR1 GTSNPN and CDR2 SVGIG (reference sequence). V was shortened by 0 bases and J by 2 bases, with 12 bases between the two germline ends. The CDR3 is CAWSVNGLNTDTQYF. The DNA of the CDR3 is TGTGCCTGGAGTGTAAACGGGTTGAACACAGATACGCAGTATTTT.

This clone was found a few times. The J gene is TRBJ1-2, the V gene TRBV6-5, with D possibly matching TRBD1 (5 bases). Trimming pared 4 bases from V and 8 bases from J, leaving 14 bases between. This CDR3 is 13 amino acids long. CDR1 is MNHEY and CDR2 is SVGAGI in the germline V gene. CDR3 nucleotide sequence: TGTGCCAGCAGTTCGGACACTTTCGCCGGCTACACCTTC. Translating gives CASSSDTFAGYTF.

As DNA, the CDR3 is TGTGCCACCAGCAGAGATCCTGGGGGCTGGAATGAGCAGTTCTTC. Its translation is CATSRDPGGWNEQFF. This chain links TRBV15 with TRBJ2-1, with D possibly TRBD1 on 6 matching bases. This CDR3 spans 15 amino acids. The V and J ends lost 0 bases and 7 bases respectively, with 13 bases between them. Per germline, CDR1 LNHNV and CDR2 YYDKDF (reference sequence).

V usage is TRBV5-4 and J usage is TRBJ2-1; TRBD2 is a possible D gene (5 bases). The CDR3 has 14 amino acids. Trimming pared 3 bases from V and 7 bases from J, leaving 14 bases between. Germline V gives CDR1 SGHNT, CDR2 YYREEE (reference sequence). The CDR3 here is CASSSDRGINEQFF. Here the CDR3 DNA reads TGTGCCAGCAGCTCCGACCGGGGTATAAATGAGCAGTTCTTC. The entire variable domain, with the rest obtained from reference TRBV5-4 and TRBJ2-1, is as follows: ETGVTQSPTHLIKTRGQQVTLRCSSQSGHNTVSWYQQALGQGPQFIFQYYREEENGRGNFPPRFSGLQFPNYSSELNVNALELDDSALYLCASSSDRGINEQFFGPGTRLTVL.

The chain has TRBV18 and TRBJ1-2; perhaps TRBD1 as D (5 bases). Trimming pared 0 bases from V and 8 bases from J, leaving 13 bases between. The CDR3 has 14 amino acids. CDR1 is KGHSH, CDR2 LQKENI, per germline. The CDR3 is CASSPPNRLDGYTF. For the CDR3, the DNA is TGTGCCAGCTCACCACCGAACAGGTTGGACGGCTACACCTTC.

The genes are TRBV5-5 and TRBJ1-6; TRBD1 is a possible D gene (6 bases). The length of the CDR3 is 16 residues. Trimming stripped 3 bases from V and 7 bases from J, with 17 bases between. Germline CDR1 is SGHKS and CDR2 is YYEKEE (reference sequence). For the CDR3, the DNA is TGTGCCAGCAGCTCCATCCGGGGGGGCAGCAATTCACCCCTCCACTTT. This gives the protein CASSSIRGGSNSPLHF.

J is TRBJ1-6 and V is TRBV30, with unresolved D. The CDR3 extends over 13 amino acids. Between the trimmed V and J ends, which lost 3 bases and 6 bases, there was a span of 9 bases. CDR1 is GTSNPN and CDR2 is SVGIG in the germline V gene (reference sequence). CDR3: CAWRGRINSPLHF. As DNA, the CDR3 is TGTGCCTGGAGGGGGAGGATTAATTCACCCCTCCACTTT.